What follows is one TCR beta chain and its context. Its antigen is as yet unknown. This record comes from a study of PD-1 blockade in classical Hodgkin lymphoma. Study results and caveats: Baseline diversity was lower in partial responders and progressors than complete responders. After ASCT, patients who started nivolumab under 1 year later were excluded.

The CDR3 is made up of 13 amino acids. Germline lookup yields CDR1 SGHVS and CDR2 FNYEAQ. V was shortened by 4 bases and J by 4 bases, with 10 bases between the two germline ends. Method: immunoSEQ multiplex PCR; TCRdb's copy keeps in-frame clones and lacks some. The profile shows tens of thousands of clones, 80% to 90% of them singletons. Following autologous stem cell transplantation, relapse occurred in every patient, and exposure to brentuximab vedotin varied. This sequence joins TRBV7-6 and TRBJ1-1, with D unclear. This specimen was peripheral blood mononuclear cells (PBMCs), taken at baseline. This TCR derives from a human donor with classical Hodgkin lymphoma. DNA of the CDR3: TGTGCCAGCAGCTCCAGTCGTACCACTGAAGCTTTCTTT. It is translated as CASSSSRTTEAFF.